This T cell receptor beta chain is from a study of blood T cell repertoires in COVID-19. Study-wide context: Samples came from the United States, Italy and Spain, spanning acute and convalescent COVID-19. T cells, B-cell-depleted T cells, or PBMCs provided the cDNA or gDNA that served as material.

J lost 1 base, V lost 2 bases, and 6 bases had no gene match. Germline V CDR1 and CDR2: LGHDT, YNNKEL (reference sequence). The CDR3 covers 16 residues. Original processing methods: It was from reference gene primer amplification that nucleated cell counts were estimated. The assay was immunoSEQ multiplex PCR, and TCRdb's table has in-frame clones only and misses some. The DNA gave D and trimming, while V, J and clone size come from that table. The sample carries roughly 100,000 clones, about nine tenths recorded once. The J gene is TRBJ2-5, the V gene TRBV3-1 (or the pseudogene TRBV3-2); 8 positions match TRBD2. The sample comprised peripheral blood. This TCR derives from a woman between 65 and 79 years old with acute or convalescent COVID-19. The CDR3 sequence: CASSQYGGGSQETQYF. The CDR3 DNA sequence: TGTGCCAGCAGCCAATACGGCGGGGGGAGCCAAGAGACCCAGTACTTC.